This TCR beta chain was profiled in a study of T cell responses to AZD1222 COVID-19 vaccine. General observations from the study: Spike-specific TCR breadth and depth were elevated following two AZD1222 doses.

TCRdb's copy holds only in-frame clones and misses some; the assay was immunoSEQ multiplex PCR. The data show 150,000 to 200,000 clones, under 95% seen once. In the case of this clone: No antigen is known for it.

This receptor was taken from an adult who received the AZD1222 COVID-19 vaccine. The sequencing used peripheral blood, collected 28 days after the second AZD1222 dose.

CDR3 sequence reads: CATSRAQGYEQFF. The CDR3 DNA reads as TGTGCCACCAGCAGAGCTCAGGGTTATGAGCAGTTCTTC. J is TRBJ2-1 and V is TRBV15; D is perhaps TRBD1 (5 bases). Trimming pared 1 base from V and 8 bases from J, leaving 9 bases between. Germline V gene sequence: CDR1 LNHNV, CDR2 YYDKDF (reference sequence). The CDR3 covers 13 residues.